This is a list of T cell receptor beta chains from one sample in a study of glioma-infiltrating T cells after dendritic cell vaccination. Only in-frame clones appear in the TCRdb table, and some are missing; sequencing was by immunoSEQ multiplex PCR. This sample yields fewer than 85,000 clones, of which roughly 87% are seen a single time; roughly 2.2% belongs to the top ten. The input for sequencing was blood, taken before dendritic cell vaccination. These receptors originate from a human donor with glioblastoma. Both conserved end residues are part of each CDR3. Each record gives: clone size, D gene, V gene, J gene, CDR3 DNA, CDR3 protein. The D gene is left open where the match is weak. Some rows mark clone size as missing; the rest say once, few, many or name a class of expanded clone.

>.|TRBD2|TRBV18|TRBJ2-1
TGTGCCAGCTCAGCGGGACTAGCGGGGGGAAATGAGCAGTTCTTC
CASSAGLAGGNEQFF
>.|.|TRBV19|TRBJ2-5
TGTGCCAGTAGTATGGAGGGGGCGCAGATAGAGACCCAGTACTTC
CASSMEGAQIETQYF
>.|.|TRBV7-9|TRBJ1-1
TGTGCCAGCAGCTTATTCGCTGAAGCTTTCTTT
CASSLFAEAFF
>.|.|TRBV10-3|TRBJ2-6
TGTGCCATAAAAGCAGGGGACTCTGGGGCCAACGTCCTGACTTTC
CAIKAGDSGANVLTF
>.|TRBD1|TRBV27|TRBJ2-1
TGTGCCAGCAGTTTGCTGACAGGGGGCGGTGAGCAGTTCTTC
CASSLLTGGGEQFF
>.|.|TRBV30|TRBJ1-4
TGTGCCTGGAGGGGGGGATTGGGTAATGAAAAACTGTTTTTT
CAWRGGLGNEKLFF
>few|TRBD1|TRBV18|TRBJ1-5
TGTGCCAGCTCGAATGGACAGGGAACACAGCCCCAGCATTTT
CASSNGQGTQPQHF
>once|TRBD2|TRBV19|TRBJ2-2
TGTGCCGGAAGCGGGAGGGGAACCGGGGAGCTGTTTTTT
CAGSGRGTGELFF
>.|TRBD2|TRBV5-1|TRBJ2-3
TGCGCCAGCAGCCTACTAGCGGGCACCACAGATACGCAGTATTTT
CASSLLAGTTDTQYF
>.|TRBD2|TRBV6-1|TRBJ2-1
TGTGCCAGCAGGGAAAGGGTTCAAGCGGGAGTAGGGTCCTACAATGAGCAGTTCTTC
CASRERVQAGVGSYNEQFF
>few|.|TRBV12-2|TRBJ2-5
TGTGCAAGTCGCTTAGGCGATAATAACAGGGTGATGGAGACCCAGTACTTC
CASRLGDNNRVMETQYF